The clone carrying this T cell receptor (beta chain) was counted between two and nine times. This entry belongs to a study of blood T cell repertoires in COVID-19. As processed by the authors: Using reference gene primer amplification, nucleated cell counts were estimated. Clones were sequenced by immunoSEQ multiplex PCR, and TCRdb holds only the in-frame ones, with some missing. V and J calls and clone size are as listed in that table; D and trimming were resolved from the DNA. Here the sample spans roughly 130,000 clones, approximately 84% being singletons. The CDR3 is made up of 19 amino acids. What was sequenced was peripheral blood. This receptor was obtained from a man aged 70 or older with acute or convalescent COVID-19. The chain couples TRBV21-1 to TRBJ1-6. TRBV21-1 is given as a pseudogene. For the CDR3, the DNA is TGTGCCAGCAGCAAAATTCGGGGAATTGGGCTTGGGCTTAATTCACCCCTCCACTTT. This codes for CASSKIRGIGLGLNSPLHF.